Here is one TCR beta chain with its context. Its antigen is unidentified. Germline V gene data show CDR1 as DFQATT and CDR2 as SNEGSKA (reference sequence). The CDR3 has 16 amino acids. The sample comes from a study of monozygotic twins with inflammatory bowel disease. The study, taken as a whole, reports: Sharing of clonotypes with others was lower in IBD patients than in healthy twins, and this was especially so with disease activity. By inverse Simpson index, TCRbeta diversity was lower in IBD patients than in healthy co-twins.

cDNA synthesis was performed in eight separate reactions for each sample. TCRdb re-called the 5' RACE reads and shows each CDR3 protein once, DNA omitted. This listing includes fewer than 350,000 distinct CDR3 sequences. The chain joins TRBV20-1 to TRBJ2-5; TCRdb picks TRBD2, but there is no DNA to check that call. The clonotype originates from a human donor with ulcerative colitis or Crohn's disease, or a healthy co-twin of an affected twin (not recorded which). What was sequenced was blood. The CDR3 loop reads CSASSSGGAFQETQYF.